This T cell receptor beta chain was recovered during a study of T-cell memory formation after mild COVID-19. Study observations and caveats: Prior to infection, memory already included some responding clones, suggesting cross-reactive memory joined.

Details on this clonotype: The target antigen is unknown.

Constant-segment primers and 5'RACE yielded cDNA libraries for TCR alpha and TCR beta, each carrying sample barcodes and UMIs. TCRdb ran MiXCR on the 5' RACE reads and lists one entry per CDR3 protein. The table shows 100,000 to 130,000 distinct CDR3 sequences, with about 18% occurring only once. Germline CDR1 is SGHRS and CDR2 is YFSETQ. This CDR3 spans 17 amino acids. The trim removed 1 base at V and 5 bases at J, leaving 14 bases unmatched. J is TRBJ2-5 and V is TRBV5-1; 7 bases align to TRBD1. This clonotype was sampled from a man between 18 and 29 years old who had mild COVID-19 (a few samples of this study predate the infection). Cell type and time point are not known. The material sequenced was PBMCs or a T cell subset sorted from them (not recorded which). The CDR3 region is CASSLFMINRGTETQYF. In nucleotides, the CDR3 is TGCGCCAGCAGCTTGTTCATGATTAACAGGGGAACGGAGACCCAGTACTTC.